This T cell receptor (beta chain) was retrieved from a study of blood T cell repertoires in COVID-19 (dated by TCRdb to 2020 to 2022). Broadly, across the study: The collaborator samples originated in the United States, Italy and Spain and spanned the acute and convalescent phases of COVID-19. The material from the prospective study consisted of cDNA or gDNA derived from T cells, B-cell-depleted T cells, or PBMCs. Deeply sampled blood TCRbeta repertoires from subjects exposed to, actively infected with, or recovered from COVID-19 were included in the dataset. The repertoires were made available in a free public database intended to serve as a resource for research on the immune response to SARS-CoV-2. Samples came from the ongoing ImmuneRACE study (first 160 participants) plus 1,254 subjects from 6 global collaborators. Sample metadata almost always included a de-identified subject ID, COVID-19 status, age in years and sex. Where available, HLA class I and class II types were obtained from metadata supplied by the sample provider rather than from assay-based typing. Here is what the overall study found, with its caveats: The amount of clinical and demographic metadata varied by source and participant and was provided uncurated.

TCRbeta CDR3 regions were amplified from genomic DNA using the immunoSEQ Assay, a bias-controlled multiplex PCR. The study's processing was this. Within the assay, amplification of reference gene primers was used to estimate how many nucleated cells each sample contained. To quantify the absolute abundance of each unique TCRbeta CDR3 rearrangement, sequence reads were collapsed and filtered. For each sample, productive Simpson clonality was calculated as the square root of Simpson's diversity index over productive rearrangements. TCRdb provides this immuneACCESS table in a form limited to in-frame rearrangements. Some clones are lacking; in checked studies, under half of them reflect an unresolved V gene, and why the rest are absent is not known. D and trimming come from the DNA, and the V and J calls and clone size come from that table. Present in this sample are around 160,000 clones, roughly 83% of which were seen just once. The ten top clones hold roughly 13% of the sample.

In the prospective study, participants were roughly 18 to 89 years old, resided in 24 geographic areas of the United States, and were enrolled through a virtual design. In the prospective study, cohorts were assigned on the basis of participant-reported clinical history obtained from a screening survey and a study questionnaire. Recovered participants in ImmuneRACE Cohort 3 were defined by two consecutive negative NP/OP PCR tests, clearance by a healthcare professional, or resolution of symptoms. Each participant in the prospective study had whole blood, serum and a nasopharyngeal or oropharyngeal swab collected by mobile phlebotomists. Over a roughly 2-month period, participants in the prospective study had the option of providing additional blood draws and questionnaires. Prospective study blood samples were shipped either frozen or at room temperature before DNA extraction. V is shortened by 0 bases, J by 4 bases, and the region joining them spans 7 bases. The CDR3 holds 14 amino acids from the cysteine to the phenylalanine. Of the read, only the CDR3 DNA is kept; its 42 bases are in frame from base 1. From the germline V gene, CDR1 is SGHRS and CDR2 is YFSETQ.

With regard to this clone: The antigen this receptor binds is unknown. The record has no base qualities; no much larger clone is one base away. Other DNA sequences in the sample encode the same CDR3.

Here the chain combines TRBV5-1 and TRBJ1-4; perhaps TRBD1 is the D gene, with 5 bases matching. This clonotype was obtained from a woman aged 55-70 years who had recovered from COVID-19. The sample taken for sequencing was PBMCs or T cells enriched from blood (not recorded which). DNA sequence: TGCGCCAGCAGCTTGGGACAGCTTAATGAAAAACTGTTTTTT. Its protein is CASSLGQLNEKLFF.